The present T cell receptor (beta chain) was sequenced within a study of T-cell reconstitution after alpha-beta-depleted transplantation in children. Of note for this clonotype: Its target is unknown.

The ends were cut back, 5 bases at V and 2 bases at J, with 13 bases in the middle. The CDR3 covers 14 residues. Per germline, CDR1 SGHAT and CDR2 FQNNGV. Unique molecular identifiers featured in how the TCRbeta library was prepared. MiXCR, applied by TCRdb to the PCR reads, yields one record per CDR3 protein. The sample contains fewer than 500,000 distinct CDR3 sequences, around two fifths of which appear only once. Study-wide points: As was reported, about two months after transplant, alpha-beta T cells came from several hundred expanded graft clones. By one year post-transplant, T-cell counts and diversity largely arose from T cells that were newly produced.

The chain uses TRBV11-2 and TRBJ2-7, with a possible D match to TRBD1 (6 bases). The clonotype originates from a girl aged 2-15 years with aplastic anemia, due to receive a stem cell transplant. The specimen comprised PBMCs, sampled before TCRalphabeta/CD19-depleted stem cell transplant. The CDR3 sequence is CASSRGTRTYEQYF. In DNA form, the CDR3 reads TGTGCCAGCAGCCGAGGGACAAGAACCTACGAGCAGTACTTC.